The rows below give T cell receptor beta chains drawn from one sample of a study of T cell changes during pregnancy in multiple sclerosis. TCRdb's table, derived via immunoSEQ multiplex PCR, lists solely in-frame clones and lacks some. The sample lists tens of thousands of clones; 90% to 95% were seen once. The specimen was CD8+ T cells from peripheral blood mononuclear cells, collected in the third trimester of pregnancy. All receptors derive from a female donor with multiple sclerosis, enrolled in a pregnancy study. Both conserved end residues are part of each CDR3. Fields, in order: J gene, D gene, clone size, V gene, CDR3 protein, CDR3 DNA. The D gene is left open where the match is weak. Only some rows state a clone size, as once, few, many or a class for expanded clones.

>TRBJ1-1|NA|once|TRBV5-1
CASRGAQMNTEAFF
TGCGCCAGCAGAGGGGCGCAGATGAACACTGAAGCTTTCTTT
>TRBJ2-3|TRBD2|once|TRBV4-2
CASSHTSGQSTDTQYF
TGTGCCAGCAGCCACACTAGCGGACAAAGCACAGATACGCAGTATTTT
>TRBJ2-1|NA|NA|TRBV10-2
CASTRRGYNEQFF
TGCGCCAGCACGAGGCGGGGCTACAATGAGCAGTTCTTC
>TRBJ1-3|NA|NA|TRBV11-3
CASSLGQTSGNTIYF
TGTGCCAGCAGCTTAGGACAAACCTCTGGAAACACCATATATTTT
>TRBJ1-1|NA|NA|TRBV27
CASHREGNTEAFF
TGTGCCAGCCACAGGGAGGGGAACACTGAAGCTTTCTTT
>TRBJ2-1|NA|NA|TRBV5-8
CASSLAQGSIDEQFF
TGTGCCAGCAGCTTGGCACAGGGAAGTATCGATGAGCAGTTCTTC
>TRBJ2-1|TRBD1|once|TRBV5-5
CASSPWDSYNEQFF
TGTGCCAGCAGCCCCTGGGACAGCTACAATGAGCAGTTCTTC
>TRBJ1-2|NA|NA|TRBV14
CASSQAGNYGYTF
TGTGCCAGCAGCCAAGCAGGGAACTATGGCTACACCTTC
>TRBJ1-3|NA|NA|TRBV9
CASSVGGGSGNTIYF
TGTGCCAGCAGCGTAGGGGGAGGCTCTGGAAACACCATATATTTT
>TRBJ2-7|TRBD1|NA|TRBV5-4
CASSWGDRSSYEQYF
TGTGCCAGCAGCTGGGGGGACAGGAGCTCCTACGAGCAGTACTTC
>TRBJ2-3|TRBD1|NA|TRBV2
CASSLTGASSTDTQYF
TGTGCCAGCAGTTTGACAGGGGCCTCTAGCACAGATACGCAGTATTTT
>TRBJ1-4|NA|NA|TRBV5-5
CASSLEYGSEKLFF
TGTGCCAGCAGCTTGGAATACGGGAGTGAAAAACTGTTTTTT
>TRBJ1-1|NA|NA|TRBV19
CASSIAPLPEAFF
TGTGCCAGTAGTATCGCCCCGCTACCTGAAGCTTTCTTT
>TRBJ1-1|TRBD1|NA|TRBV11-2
CASSNQGGAEAFF
TGTGCCAGCAGCAACCAGGGGGGCGCTGAAGCTTTCTTT
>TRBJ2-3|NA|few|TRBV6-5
CASSYGATPSTDTQYF
TGTGCCAGCAGTTACGGAGCTACGCCAAGCACAGATACGCAGTATTTT
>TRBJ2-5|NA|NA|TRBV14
CASRRLAQETQYF
TGTGCCAGCAGGCGGCTAGCTCAAGAGACCCAGTACTTC
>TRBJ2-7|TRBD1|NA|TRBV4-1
CASSSKQGADEQYF
TGCGCCAGCAGCTCCAAACAGGGGGCTGACGAGCAGTACTTC
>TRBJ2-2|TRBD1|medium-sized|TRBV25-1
CASSHVTGSELTGELFF
TGTGCCAGCAGCCACGTGACAGGGTCGGAGTTAACCGGGGAGCTGTTTTTT
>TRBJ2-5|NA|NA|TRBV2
CASSSPPGQETQYF
TGTGCCAGCAGTTCCCCCCCAGGGCAAGAGACCCAGTACTTC
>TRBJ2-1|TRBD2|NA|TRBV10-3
CAITPLAGDEQFF
TGTGCCATCACACCACTAGCGGGAGACGAGCAGTTCTTC
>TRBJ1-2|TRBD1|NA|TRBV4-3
CASTPGTGNYGYTF
TGCGCCAGCACCCCCGGGACAGGGAACTATGGCTACACCTTC
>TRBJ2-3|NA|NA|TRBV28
CASRQPVLGGDTQYF
TGTGCCAGCAGGCAACCGGTCCTCGGTGGAGATACGCAGTATTTT
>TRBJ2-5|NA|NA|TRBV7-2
CASSPSTDLRTQYF
TGTGCCAGCAGCCCATCGACAGATCTGAGGACCCAGTACTTC
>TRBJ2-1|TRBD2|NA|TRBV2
CASSDTSGGPGGYDNEQFF
TGTGCCAGCAGTGACACCAGCGGGGGTCCCGGGGGTTACGACAATGAGCAGTTCTTC
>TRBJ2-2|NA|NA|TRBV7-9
CASSPTGELFF
TGTGCCAGCAGCCCTACCGGGGAGCTGTTTTTT
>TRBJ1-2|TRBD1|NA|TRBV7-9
CASSSKDRDGDVRGYTF
TGTGCCAGCAGCTCCAAAGACAGGGATGGGGATGTACGCGGCTACACCTTC
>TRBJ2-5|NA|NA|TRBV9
CASSARGYETQYF
TGTGCCAGCAGCGCCAGGGGTTATGAGACCCAGTACTTC
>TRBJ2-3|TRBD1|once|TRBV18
CASSPTGTESTDTQYF
TGTGCCAGCTCGCCGACCGGGACAGAGAGCACAGATACGCAGTATTTT
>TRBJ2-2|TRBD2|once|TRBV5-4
CASSNGTSGKTGELFF
TGTGCCAGCAGCAACGGGACTAGCGGGAAGACCGGGGAGCTGTTTTTT
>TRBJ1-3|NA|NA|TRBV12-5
CASGLRDIIRGNTIYF
TGTGCTAGTGGTTTACGGGACATTATTCGGGGAAACACCATATATTTT
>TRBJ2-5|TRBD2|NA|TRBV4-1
CASSQVFSGLAVQTQYF
TGCGCCAGCAGCCAAGTCTTCTCGGGACTAGCGGTTCAGACCCAGTACTTC